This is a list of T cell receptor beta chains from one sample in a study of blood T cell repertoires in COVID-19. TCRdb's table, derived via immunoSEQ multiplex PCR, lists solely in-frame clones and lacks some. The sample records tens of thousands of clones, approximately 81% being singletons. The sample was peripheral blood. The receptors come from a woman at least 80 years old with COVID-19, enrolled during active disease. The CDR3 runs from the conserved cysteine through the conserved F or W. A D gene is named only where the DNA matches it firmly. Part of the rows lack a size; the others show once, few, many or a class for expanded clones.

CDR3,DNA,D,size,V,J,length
CASSTPGQMNTEAFF,TGTGCCAGTAGTACCCCGGGACAGATGAACACTGAAGCTTTCTTT,TRBD1,NA,TRBV19,TRBJ1-1,15
CASSFRVYNEQFF,TGTGCCAGCAGCTTTCGTGTTTACAATGAGCAGTTCTTC,NA,NA,TRBV7-8,TRBJ2-1,13
CASSYGTGVQPQHF,TGTGCCAGCAGCTACGGGACAGGGGTTCAGCCCCAGCATTTT,TRBD1,NA,TRBV3-1/TRBV3-2,TRBJ1-5,14
CATSEAGTGTGELFF,TGTGCCACCAGTGAAGCCGGGACAGGAACCGGGGAGCTGTTTTTT,TRBD1,NA,TRBV24-1,TRBJ2-2,15
CASSLGQDEKLFF,TGCGCCAGCAGCTTGGGACAGGATGAAAAACTGTTTTTT,NA,NA,TRBV5-1,TRBJ1-4,13
CASSVGGSRNEKLFF,TGTGCCAGCAGCGTAGGAGGGTCGCGGAATGAAAAACTGTTTTTT,NA,NA,TRBV9,TRBJ1-4,15
CASSQRAGDPYNEQFF,TGCGCCAGCAGCCAACGAGCGGGAGACCCCTACAATGAGCAGTTCTTC,TRBD2,NA,TRBV4-1,TRBJ2-1,16
CATSRTGVDSPLHF,TGTGCCACCAGCAGGACCGGGGTGGATTCACCCCTCCACTTT,NA,NA,TRBV15,TRBJ1-6,14
CATSDSALSGGVGGTQYF,TGTGCCACCAGTGACTCCGCCTTGAGTGGCGGGGTGGGGGGGACGCAGTATTTT,TRBD2,NA,TRBV24-1,TRBJ2-3,18
CASSPGRVRSPLHF,TGTGCCAGTAGTCCGGGTCGAGTGCGGTCACCCCTCCACTTT,NA,NA,TRBV19,TRBJ1-6,14
CASSFGQKNTEAFF,TGTGCCAGCAGCTTCGGACAGAAGAACACTGAAGCTTTCTTT,NA,NA,TRBV5-4,TRBJ1-1,14
CASKASGSPGELFF,TGTGCCAGTAAAGCTAGCGGGAGCCCCGGGGAGCTGTTTTTT,TRBD2,NA,TRBV19,TRBJ2-2,14
CASSYSGLTNQPQHF,TGTGCCAGCAGTTACTCCGGACTGACTAATCAGCCCCAGCATTTT,NA,NA,TRBV2,TRBJ1-5,15
CASKPDNSNQPQHF,TGTGCCAGCAAGCCGGACAATAGCAATCAGCCCCAGCATTTT,NA,NA,TRBV2,TRBJ1-5,14
CASKDLGGAGELFF,TGTGCCAGTAAGGACTTGGGAGGCGCCGGGGAGCTGTTTTTT,NA,NA,TRBV19,TRBJ2-2,14
CASSQDRAGAEKLFF,TGTGCCAGCAGCCAAGATAGGGCAGGGGCGGAAAAACTGTTTTTT,NA,NA,TRBV4-2,TRBJ1-4,15
CATATGGPEAFF,TGTGCCACGGCGACTGGGGGCCCTGAAGCTTTCTTT,NA,few,TRBV18,TRBJ1-1,12
CASSLQGTSGNTIYF,TGTGCCAGCAGCTTGCAGGGGACCTCTGGAAACACCATATATTTT,NA,NA,TRBV11-2,TRBJ1-3,15
CASSDVSGTGNTIYF,TGTGCCAGCAGTGATGTTTCAGGGACTGGAAACACCATATATTTT,NA,NA,TRBV25-1,TRBJ1-3,15
CASADRRYTGELFF,TGTGCCAGCGCGGACAGGCGATACACCGGGGAGCTGTTTTTT,TRBD1,NA,TRBV2,TRBJ2-2,14
CASSTPRDSKNEQFF,TGTGCCAGCAGCACACCCCGGGATTCGAAGAATGAGCAGTTCTTC,NA,NA,TRBV11-2,TRBJ2-1,15
CASSPTSGGSYEQYF,TGTGCCAGCTCTCCGACTAGCGGGGGCTCCTACGAGCAGTACTTC,TRBD2,NA,TRBV18,TRBJ2-7,15
CASSPGLAGYEQYF,TGTGCCAGTAGTCCTGGACTAGCGGGATACGAGCAGTACTTC,TRBD2,NA,TRBV19,TRBJ2-7,14
CASSSTGGGYEQYF,TGCGCCAGCAGCTCGACAGGGGGCGGCTACGAGCAGTACTTC,TRBD1,NA,TRBV5-1,TRBJ2-7,14
CASSLGQGVDEQFF,TGTGCCAGCAGCTTAGGACAGGGGGTTGATGAGCAGTTCTTC,TRBD1,NA,TRBV7-3,TRBJ2-1,14
CASSPQTGYGYTF,TGTGCCAGTAGTCCCCAGACAGGGTATGGCTACACCTTC,TRBD1,NA,TRBV19,TRBJ1-2,13
CAISDSGNQPQHF,TGTGCCATCAGTGACAGCGGCAATCAGCCCCAGCATTTT,NA,few,TRBV10-3,TRBJ1-5,13
CATSVGGYEQFF,TGTGCCACCAGTGTCGGAGGGTATGAGCAGTTCTTC,NA,NA,TRBV24-1,TRBJ2-1,12
CASSPPGSVNYGYTF,TGTGCCAGCAGCCCCCCGGGGAGCGTTAACTATGGCTACACCTTC,NA,NA,TRBV7-9,TRBJ1-2,15
CASSSGYGYTF,TGTGCCAGCAGTTCGGGGTATGGCTACACCTTC,NA,NA,TRBV12-3/TRBV12-4,TRBJ1-2,11
CASKAWNHYEQYF,TGTGCCAGCAAAGCGTGGAACCACTACGAGCAGTACTTC,NA,NA,TRBV27,TRBJ2-7,13
CASSDLATDYNEQFF,TGTGCCAGCAGTGATCTAGCGACCGATTACAATGAGCAGTTCTTC,NA,NA,TRBV25-1,TRBJ2-1,15
CASRLTGDVGELFF,TGTGCCAGCAGATTGACAGGGGACGTCGGGGAGCTGTTTTTT,TRBD1,NA,TRBV27,TRBJ2-2,14
CASSLGDRGNEQFF,TGTGCCAGCAGCTTAGGCGACAGGGGGAATGAGCAGTTCTTC,TRBD1,NA,TRBV7-9,TRBJ2-1,14
CASSRDRGQETQYF,TGTGCCAGCAGTAGGGACAGGGGTCAAGAGACCCAGTACTTC,TRBD1,NA,TRBV2,TRBJ2-5,14
CASSPPGAYEQYF,TGTGCCAGCAGCCCACCGGGGGCCTACGAGCAGTACTTC,NA,NA,TRBV3-1/TRBV3-2,TRBJ2-7,13
CASSGAGSGLSEQYF,TGTGCCAGCAGTGGGGCGGGTAGCGGGCTTTCCGAGCAGTACTTC,TRBD2,NA,TRBV2,TRBJ2-7,15
CASSTGGHQPQHF,TGTGCCAGCTCAACCGGGGGGCATCAGCCCCAGCATTTT,NA,NA,TRBV6-5,TRBJ1-5,13
CASSQDLMGFGEQYF,TGTGCCAGCAGCCAAGATTTAATGGGCTTCGGCGAGCAGTACTTC,NA,NA,TRBV3-1/TRBV3-2,TRBJ2-7,15
CASSLRDYYIQETQYF,TGTGCCAGCAGTTTAAGGGACTACTATATCCAAGAGACCCAGTACTTC,TRBD2,once,TRBV28,TRBJ2-5,16
CASSWGGAEQYF,TGTGCCAGCAGCTGGGGGGGGGCCGAGCAGTACTTC,NA,once,TRBV5-6,TRBJ2-7,12
CASSSTGGETQYF,TGTGCCAGCAGTTCCACCGGTGGAGAGACCCAGTACTTC,NA,few,TRBV12-3/TRBV12-4,TRBJ2-5,13
CASRTGTGDGYTF,TGTGCCAGCAGAACCGGGACAGGGGATGGCTACACCTTC,TRBD1,NA,TRBV28,TRBJ1-2,13
CASSPGGFTWNTEAFF,TGTGCCAGCAGTCCTGGGGGCTTCACGTGGAACACTGAAGCTTTCTTT,NA,NA,TRBV5-5,TRBJ1-1,16
CASSLDYQHNQPQHF,TGTGCCAGCAGCTTAGACTACCAGCATAATCAGCCCCAGCATTTT,NA,once,TRBV7-9,TRBJ1-5,15
CASSSESGELFF,TGTGCCAGCAGCTCGGAGTCTGGGGAGCTGTTTTTT,NA,NA,TRBV7-6,TRBJ2-2,12
CASSQVGGGSSDTQYF,TGTGCCAGCAGCCAAGTTGGGGGAGGGAGCTCAGATACGCAGTATTTT,TRBD2,few,TRBV4-2,TRBJ2-3,16
CASSVGLADSTDTQYF,TGTGCCAGCAGCGTGGGACTAGCGGATAGCACAGATACGCAGTATTTT,TRBD2,NA,TRBV9,TRBJ2-3,16
CASGTAGVRYEQYF,TGTGCTAGTGGTACAGCGGGAGTGAGGTACGAGCAGTACTTC,TRBD2,NA,TRBV12-5,TRBJ2-7,14
CASRRDRGGGNTIYF,TGTGCCAGCAGGCGTGACAGGGGTGGTGGAAACACCATATATTTT,TRBD1,NA,TRBV6-5,TRBJ1-3,15